Following are 20 T cell receptor beta chains from one sample sequenced in a study of T cells expressing NK-cell markers. TCRdb reanalyzed the 5' RACE reads, giving one entry per CDR3 protein sequence and no DNA. The data include fewer than 300,000 distinct CDR3 sequences; the top ten clones carry 4.2%. What was sequenced was blood T cells: a sorted CD56 or NKG2C T cell subset, CD4+ or CD8+ T cells, or bulk PBMC T cells (not recorded which). Receptors were obtained from a woman between 18 and 70 years old in good health.

The V and J genes are TRBV20-1 and TRBJ2-7; TCRdb returns TRBD1, unconfirmable since there is no DNA. CDR3 length equals 13 residues. Germline V CDR1 and CDR2: DFQATT, SNEGSKA (reference sequence). The CDR3 region is CSAKPGQAYEQYF.

V and J are TRBV5-1 and TRBJ2-3; there is no DNA to check the TCRdb D call of TRBD2. Germline V gene sequence: CDR1 SGHRS, CDR2 YFSETQ. This CDR3 region has 16 residues. CDR3 in amino acids: CASSQGSGSGTDTQYF.

The chain combines TRBV12-3 or TRBV12-4 with TRBJ2-1; TCRdb calls TRBD1, which cannot be checked without DNA. The CDR3 loop spans 16 amino acids. The CDR3 loop reads CASSPPWGGPYNEQFF.

V is TRBV7-8 and J is TRBJ2-7; TCRdb selects TRBD1, and the lack of DNA leaves this call unchecked. Germline V gives CDR1 SGHVS, CDR2 FQNEAQ. The CDR3 spans 14 residues. The CDR3 loop reads CASSVTSPLYEQYF.

The chain's CDR3 is CSAIREGSNEQFF. V usage is TRBV29-1 and J usage is TRBJ2-1; TCRdb proposes TRBD1, but this gene call is untestable without DNA. Germline CDR1 and CDR2: SQVTM and ANQGSEA. This CDR3 has 13 amino acids.

The V call is TRBV5-4, the J call TRBJ2-7; TCRdb proposes TRBD1, but this gene call is untestable without DNA. The CDR3 has 14 residues. CDR1 and CDR2 (germline): SGHNT, YYREEE (reference sequence). CDR3 region: CASSFRDNSYEQYF.

V is TRBV5-1 and J is TRBJ2-7; TCRdb's D gene call, TRBD1, goes unchecked for lack of DNA. The CDR3 runs 14 residues. From germline, CDR1 is SGHRS and CDR2 YFSETQ. The CDR3 is CASSLEGQGYEQYF.

This chain joins TRBV12-3 or TRBV12-4 and TRBJ1-5; TCRdb indicates TRBD1, and absent DNA this call remains unverified. The CDR3 covers 14 residues. The CDR3: CASSPRGGGQPQHF.

The gene calls are TRBV3-1 and TRBJ2-5; TCRdb lists TRBD2, though no DNA is available to test this call. The germline gives CDR1 LGHDT, CDR2 YNNKEL (reference sequence). The CDR3 extends over 15 amino acids. CDR3 loop: CASRHSSGQQETQYF.

The chain uses TRBV5-1 and TRBJ2-1; no DNA is available, so the TRBD2 call from TCRdb remains unchecked. Germline V gene sequence: CDR1 SGHRS, CDR2 YFSETQ. This CDR3 comprises 14 residues. Here the CDR3 reads CASSPGGQSNEQFF.

The rearrangement links TRBV20-1 to TRBJ2-5; TCRdb names TRBD2, which stays unverified in the absence of DNA. The CDR3 consists of 15 residues. Per germline, CDR1 DFQATT and CDR2 SNEGSKA (reference sequence). This chain's CDR3 is CRGGRISGTGETQYF.

The rearrangement links TRBV19 to TRBJ2-3; with no DNA, the TCRdb D assignment of TRBD2 cannot be verified. Germline CDR1 is LNHDA and CDR2 is SQIVND (reference sequence). There are 17 residues in the CDR3. The CDR3 here is CASSIRRPGLPTDTQYF. The whole variable domain, remainder taken from reference TRBV19 and TRBJ2-3, is DGGITQSPKYLFRKEGQNVTLSCEQNLNHDAMYWYRQDPGQGLRLIYYSQIVNDFQKGDIAEGYSVSREKKESFPLTVTSAQKNPTAFYLCASSIRRPGLPTDTQYFGPGTRLTVL.

The chain employs TRBV6-1 and TRBJ2-1; lacking DNA, the TRBD1 call made by TCRdb goes unchecked. CDR1 is MNHNS and CDR2 is SASEGT in the germline V gene. CDR3 length: 15 amino acids. The CDR3 region is CASRGDRSSYNEQFF.

The rearrangement joins TRBV7-2 to TRBJ2-7; TCRdb names TRBD1, which stays unverified in the absence of DNA. The CDR3 is made up of 15 amino acids. Germline values: CDR1 SGHTA, CDR2 FQGNSA. Here the CDR3 reads CASSLRGGTAYEQYF.

This sequence joins TRBV20-1 and TRBJ1-2; TCRdb's assignment of TRBD1 cannot be checked, as there is no DNA. Germline CDR1 DFQATT, CDR2 SNEGSKA (reference sequence). CDR3 length: 13 residues. CDR3 protein: CSARKDRGYGYTF.

This chain joins TRBV20-1 and TRBJ1-1. Germline V gene data show CDR1 as DFQATT and CDR2 as SNEGSKA (reference sequence). The CDR3 runs 11 residues. The CDR3 reads CSASGDTEAFF.

This chain joins TRBV20-1 and TRBJ1-2; TCRdb gives TRBD1 as the D gene, but with no DNA this cannot be confirmed. The V gene's germline CDR1 is DFQATT and CDR2 SNEGSKA (reference sequence). This CDR3 has 13 amino acids. CDR3 in amino acids: CSARSDPGFGYTF.

The V and J genes are TRBV6-6 and TRBJ1-1. This CDR3 spans 13 amino acids. Germline assignment: CDR1 MNHNY and CDR2 SVGAGI (reference sequence). CDR3 region: CASSPLSGTEAFF.

This chain connects TRBV4-1 to TRBJ2-4; no DNA is available, so the TRBD1 call from TCRdb remains unchecked. Germline CDR1 and CDR2: MGHRA and YSYEKL. This CDR3 contains 15 residues. The CDR3 reads CASSQHGQGGEIQYF.

The V gene is TRBV20-1, the J gene TRBJ2-6. The CDR3 totals 16 residues. Germline-derived CDR1 and CDR2 are DFQATT and SNEGSKA (reference sequence). The CDR3: CSARGWERSGANVLTF.